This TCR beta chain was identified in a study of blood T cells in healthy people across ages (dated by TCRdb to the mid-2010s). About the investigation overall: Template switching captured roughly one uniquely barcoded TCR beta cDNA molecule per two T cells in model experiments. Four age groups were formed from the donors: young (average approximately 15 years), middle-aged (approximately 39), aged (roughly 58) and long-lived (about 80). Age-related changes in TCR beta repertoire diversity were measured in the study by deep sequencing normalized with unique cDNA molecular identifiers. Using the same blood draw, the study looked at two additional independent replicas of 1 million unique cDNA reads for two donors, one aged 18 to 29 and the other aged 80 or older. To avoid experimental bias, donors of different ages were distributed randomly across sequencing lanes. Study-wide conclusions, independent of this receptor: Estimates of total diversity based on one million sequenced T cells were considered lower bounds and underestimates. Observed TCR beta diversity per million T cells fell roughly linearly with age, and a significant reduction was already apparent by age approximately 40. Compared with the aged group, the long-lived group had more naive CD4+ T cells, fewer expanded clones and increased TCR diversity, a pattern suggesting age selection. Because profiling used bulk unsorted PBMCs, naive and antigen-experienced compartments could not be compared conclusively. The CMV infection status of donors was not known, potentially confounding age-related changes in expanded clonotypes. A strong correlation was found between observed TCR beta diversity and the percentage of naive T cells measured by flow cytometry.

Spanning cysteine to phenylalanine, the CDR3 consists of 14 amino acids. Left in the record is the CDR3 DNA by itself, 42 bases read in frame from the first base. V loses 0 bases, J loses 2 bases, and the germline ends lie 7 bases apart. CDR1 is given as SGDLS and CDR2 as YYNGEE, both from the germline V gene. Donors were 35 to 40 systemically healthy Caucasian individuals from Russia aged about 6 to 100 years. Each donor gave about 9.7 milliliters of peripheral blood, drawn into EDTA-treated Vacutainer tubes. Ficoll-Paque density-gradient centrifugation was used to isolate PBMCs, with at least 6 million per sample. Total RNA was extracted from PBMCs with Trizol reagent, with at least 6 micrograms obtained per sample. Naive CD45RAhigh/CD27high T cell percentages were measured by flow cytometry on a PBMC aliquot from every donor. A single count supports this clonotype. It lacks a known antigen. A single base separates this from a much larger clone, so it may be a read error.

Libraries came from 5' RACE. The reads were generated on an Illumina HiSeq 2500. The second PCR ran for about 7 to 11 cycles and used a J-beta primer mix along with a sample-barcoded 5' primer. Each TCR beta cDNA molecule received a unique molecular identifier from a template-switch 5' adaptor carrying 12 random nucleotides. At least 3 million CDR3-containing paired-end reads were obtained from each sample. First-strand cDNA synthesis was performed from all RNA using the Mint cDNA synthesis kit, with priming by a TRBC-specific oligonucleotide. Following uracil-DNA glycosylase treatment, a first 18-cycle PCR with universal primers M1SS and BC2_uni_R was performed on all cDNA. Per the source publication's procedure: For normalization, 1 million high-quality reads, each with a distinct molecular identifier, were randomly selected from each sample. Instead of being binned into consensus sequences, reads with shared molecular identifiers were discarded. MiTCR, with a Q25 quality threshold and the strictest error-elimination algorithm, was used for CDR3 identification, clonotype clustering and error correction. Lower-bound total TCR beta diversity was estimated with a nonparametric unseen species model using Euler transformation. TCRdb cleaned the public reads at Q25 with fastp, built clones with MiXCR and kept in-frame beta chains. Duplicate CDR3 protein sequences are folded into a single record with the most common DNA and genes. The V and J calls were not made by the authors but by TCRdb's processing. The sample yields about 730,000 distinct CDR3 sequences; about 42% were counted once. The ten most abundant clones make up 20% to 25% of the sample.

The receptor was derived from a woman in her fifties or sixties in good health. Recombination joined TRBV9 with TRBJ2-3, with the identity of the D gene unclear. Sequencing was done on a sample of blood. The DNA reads TGTGCCAGCAGCGTAGTACCACACACAGATACGCAGTATTTT. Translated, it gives CASSVVPHTDTQYF.